This T cell receptor (beta chain) came from a study of regulatory T cells in long-lasting Graves disease. As for time point: newly diagnosed GD, antithyroid drugs for less than 3 months. The TCR library was made from RNA extracted from PBMCs. Losses at the gene ends were 1 base for V and 7 bases for J; bases not matched to a gene: 7. Germline V gives CDR1 SGHNT, CDR2 YENEEA. CDR3 size: 16 residues. Arm-PCR of CDR3 regions and iRepertoire HTBI primers were used to build TCR beta libraries. TCRdb ran MiXCR on the multiplex PCR reads and lists one entry per CDR3 protein. The table records 400,000 to 550,000 distinct CDR3 sequences, 15% to 20% of them present only once. Whole-study results and caveats: Persistent Graves' patients showed a TCR diversity that was lower than that of newly diagnosed ones.

This clonotype was detected ten times or more. Antigen: not known. These records were also assigned to another study, of T cells in Graves' hyperthyroidism and ophthalmopathy. That work adds: Based on clinical symptoms, serum thyroxine and TRAb, thyroid ultrasound and orbital computed tomography, diagnoses were reached.

The chain is built from TRBV11-3 and TRBJ2-1; 10 bases match TRBD2. This specimen consisted of peripheral blood mononuclear cells (PBMCs), obtained at new diagnosis, from a patient treated with antithyroid drugs. This receptor was obtained from a woman aged 18-29 years with Graves disease. The CDR3 DNA reads TGTGCCAGCAGCTTAGTCACTAGCGGGAAGGGTAATGAGCAGTTCTTC. This encodes CASSLVTSGKGNEQFF. Based on the CDR3 plus reference TRBV11-3 and TRBJ2-1, the full variable domain is EAGVVQSPRYKIIEKKQPVAFWCNPISGHNTLYWYLQNLGQGPELLIRYENEEAVDDSQLPKDRFSAERLKGVDSTLKIQPAELGDSAVYLCASSLVTSGKGNEQFFGPGTRLTVL.